This TCR beta chain stems from a study of cytomegalovirus exposure and HLA in healthy donors. The ends were cut back, 4 bases at V and 4 bases at J, with 12 bases in the middle. The CDR3 length is 13 residues. Germline lookup yields CDR1 SGHRS and CDR2 YFSETQ. The protocol was immunoSEQ multiplex PCR, while the TCRdb copy is restricted to in-frame clones and leaves out a portion. Of 70,000 to 75,000 clones in the sample, around 94% are singletons; the top ten hold roughly 3.2%. The origin of this receptor is a woman under 30 in good health and CMV-seropositive. The chain carries TRBV5-1 and TRBJ2-7; weak D call: TRBD2 (5 bases). Sequencing used PBMCs. Written as DNA, the CDR3 is TGCGCCAGCAGCCCTGGAGGTGGGTACGAGCAGTACTTC. Protein: CASSPGGGYEQYF.